This TCR beta chain was retrieved from a study of cytomegalovirus exposure and HLA in healthy donors. V trimming: 3 bases; J trimming: 5 bases; junction bases outside the gene matches: 3. CDR3 length: 14 residues. Germline lookup yields CDR1 MRHNA and CDR2 SNTAGT. General study findings and limits: Some segments of the V type, notably TRBV6-2 and TRBV6-3, were excluded as indistinguishable.

The PCR made use of 60 Vbeta and 13 Jbeta primers. The assay was immunoSEQ multiplex PCR, and TCRdb's table has in-frame clones only and misses some. The data contain about 94,000 clones, 70% to 85% of them seen just once; the ten biggest clones take up about 9.4%. As regards this clone: Its antigen is not identified.

The V and J genes are TRBV6-4 and TRBJ2-1; TRBD1 agrees at 8 bases. The sequence derives from a human donor in good health. Sequences were obtained from PBMCs. The CDR3 coding sequence is TGTGCCAGCAGTGAGGACAGGGCCGACAATGAGCAGTTCTTC. Protein sequence: CASSEDRADNEQFF.